In this sample, the clone carrying this T cell receptor beta chain turned up many times. No antigen is known for it. With iRepertoire HTBI primers and Arm-PCR of CDR3 regions, TCR beta libraries were built. Each CDR3 protein gets one entry after TCRdb re-called the multiplex PCR reads with MiXCR. This sample has roughly 560,000 distinct CDR3 sequences, with roughly 16% found just once. This sample is part of a study of regulatory T cells in long-lasting Graves disease. Study-wide results and limits: Lower TCR diversity was seen in persistent Graves' patients than in newly diagnosed ones. Small numbers of samples may have cut accuracy.

The germline CDR1 and CDR2 sequences are SGHTA and FQGTGA. CDR3 length equals 19 residues. V lost 0 bases to trimming and J lost 4 bases; unmatched junction nucleotides: 13. Time point indicated: newly diagnosed GD, antithyroid drugs for less than 3 months. Generation of the TCR library employed RNA extracted from PBMCs. The sample was also reused in another study, on T cells in Graves' hyperthyroidism and ophthalmopathy. This second report adds: The study defined stable Graves' hyperthyroidism as no ophthalmopathy progression within 18 months.

This TCR came from a woman aged 35-65 years with Graves disease. Sample: peripheral blood mononuclear cells (PBMCs), taken at new diagnosis, from a patient treated with antithyroid drugs. This chain connects TRBV7-3 to TRBJ2-3, with 10 bases that match TRBD2. For the CDR3, the DNA is TGTGCCAGCAGCTTAACATCGGGCTTCACTAGCGGGGTCCCAGATACGCAGTATTTT. Translation gives CASSLTSGFTSGVPDTQYF.